Shown below are 25 T cell receptor beta chains from a single sample sequenced in a study of CD8+ T cells in alopecia areata. Sequencing templates came from extracted RNA that was reverse transcribed into cDNA. The table came from immunoSEQ multiplex PCR; TCRdb's copy has only in-frame clones and leaves some out. The sample holds roughly 200,000 clones, 63% seen once. The starting material was CD4+ T cells sorted from blood, obtained at week 0. All receptors derive from a human donor with alopecia areata.

Details on this clone: This sample also contains other DNA sequences that code for the same CDR3. The chain joins TRBV19 to TRBJ2-3; D is unclear. Germline assignment: CDR1 LNHDA and CDR2 SQIVND (reference sequence). This CDR3 region has 11 residues. Trimming shortened V by 1 base and J by 6 bases, and 2 bases separated the two germline ends. For the CDR3, the DNA is TGTGCCAGTAGTATAGGTGATACGCAGTATTTT. Amino acid sequence: CASSIGDTQYF.

V usage is TRBV5-4 and J usage is TRBJ2-7; D tentatively reads TRBD1 or TRBD2 (5 bases each). This CDR3 spans 15 amino acids. V was cut by 4 bases and J by 2 bases, with 16 bases left in between. Germline lookup yields CDR1 SGHNT and CDR2 YYREEE (reference sequence). The CDR3 nucleotides read TGTGCCAGCAGCCCACCGGGACCGATGACCTACGAGCAGTACTTC. Translated, it gives CASSPPGPMTYEQYF.

The chain recombines TRBV27 with TRBJ1-1; tentative D call: TRBD1 (6 bases). In germline, CDR1 is MNHEY, CDR2 SMNVEV (reference sequence). This CDR3 spans 16 amino acids. V was trimmed by 6 bases and J by 6 bases, leaving 23 bases between them. The CDR3 region has the DNA TGTGCCAGCAGCAAAGGCGTTACAGGGTTGAGCGCTGAAGCTTTCTTT. Its protein product is CASSKGVTGLSAEAFF.

The rearrangement joins TRBV30 to TRBJ1-2; D is unclear. From germline, CDR1 is GTSNPN and CDR2 SVGIG (reference sequence). This CDR3 is 14 amino acids long. Trimming pared 0 bases from V and 0 bases from J, leaving 8 bases between. In DNA form, the CDR3 reads TGTGCCTGGAGTGTAAGAGGGTCTAACTATGGCTACACCTTC. Its protein is CAWSVRGSNYGYTF.

This chain joins TRBV7-2 and TRBJ1-2, with D possibly matching TRBD1 (6 bases). Germline V gene data show CDR1 as SGHTA and CDR2 as FQGNSA. Trimming pared 5 bases from V and 7 bases from J, leaving 26 bases between. The CDR3 is 17 amino acids. The chain's CDR3 is CASSPYTGTFSSGGYTF. CDR3 coding DNA: TGTGCCAGCAGCCCGTATACTGGGACATTTTCCTCGGGTGGCTACACCTTC. Full variable domain (rest looked up from reference TRBV7-2 and TRBJ1-2): GAGVSQSPSNKVTEKGKDVELRCDPISGHTALYWYRQSLGQGLEFLIYFQGNSAPDKSGLPSDRFSAERTGGSVSTLTIQRTQQEDSAVYLCASSPYTGTFSSGGYTFGSGTRLTVV.

This clone was detected only a few times. The chain is built from TRBV7-2 and TRBJ2-1; D possibly corresponds to TRBD1 (5 bases). Germline-derived CDR1 and CDR2 are SGHTA and FQGNSA. The CDR3 is 13 residues long. The V end was cut by 0 bases, the J end by 15 bases, with 15 bases between. DNA for the CDR3: TGTGCCAGCAGCTTAGCGAGTCGGCAGGGTGGGTTCTTC. As protein: CASSLASRQGGFF.

V is TRBV10-2 and J is TRBJ1-5; no definite D call. The germline gives CDR1 WSHSY, CDR2 SAAADI. V was clipped by 3 bases and J by 6 bases, with 9 bases between them. The CDR3 length is 13 residues. The CDR3 sequence is CASSEQNAQPQHF. CDR3 bases: TGCGCCAGCAGTGAACAGAATGCTCAGCCCCAGCATTTT.

The chain combines TRBV29-1 with TRBJ2-3; maybe TRBD2 (5 bases). Germline values: CDR1 SQVTM, CDR2 ANQGSEA. CDR3 length: 15 residues. Trimming stripped 4 bases from V and 0 bases from J, with 14 bases between. Here the CDR3 reads CSVVAGGASTDTQYF. The DNA for the CDR3 is TGCAGCGTTGTGGCGGGCGGTGCTAGCACAGATACGCAGTATTTT.

In its sample, this clone was seen once. The rearrangement uses TRBV30 and TRBJ2-5; D gene uncertain. Germline values: CDR1 GTSNPN, CDR2 SVGIG (reference sequence). The CDR3 spans 15 residues. V dropped 1 base and J dropped 1 base, with 13 bases sitting between them. The CDR3 nucleotides are TGTGCCTGGAGTGAATCGGTAGCCCCCCAAGAGACCCAGTACTTC. It translates to CAWSESVAPQETQYF.

This clone was found a few times. The chain employs TRBV6-5 and TRBJ2-1; D may be TRBD1 or TRBD2 (6 bases each). The V end lost 4 bases, the J end lost 10 bases, and 17 bases lay between the germline ends. Per germline, CDR1 MNHEY and CDR2 SVGAGI. The length of the CDR3 is 14 residues. DNA for the CDR3: TGTGCCAGCAGTTCCTTTCGCGGGACACCAGAGCAGTTCTTC. Translated: CASSSFRGTPEQFF.

Regarding this clone: Other DNA sequences from this sample encode an identical CDR3 as well. The chain carries TRBV5-1 and TRBJ2-6; no clear D gene. Trimming pared 0 bases from V and 1 base from J, leaving 5 bases between. The CDR3 is made up of 15 amino acids. Germline assignment: CDR1 SGHRS and CDR2 YFSETQ. CDR3 sequence: CASSLAASGANVLTF. In DNA, the CDR3 is TGCGCCAGCAGCTTGGCTGCATCTGGGGCCAACGTCCTGACTTTC.

The chain combines TRBV9 with TRBJ1-2; the D is unclear. With 0 bases removed from V and 8 bases from J, the gap between germline ends came to 11 bases. Germline V gene data show CDR1 as SGDLS and CDR2 as YYNGEE. The CDR3 length is 13 residues. This CDR3 reads CASSVEAEGGYTF. The DNA for the CDR3 is TGTGCCAGCAGCGTAGAGGCGGAAGGCGGCTACACCTTC. The complete variable domain, with remaining parts taken from reference TRBV9 and TRBJ1-2, reads DSGVTQTPKHLITATGQRVTLRCSPRSGDLSVYWYQQSLDQGLQFLIQYYNGEERAKGNILERFSAQQFPDLHSELNLSSLELGDSALYFCASSVEAEGGYTFGSGTRLTVV.

V usage is TRBV5-6 and J usage is TRBJ2-3; D gene unclear. The CDR3 extends over 12 amino acids. V was pared by 4 bases and J by 6 bases, with 9 bases between. The V gene's germline CDR1 is SGHDT and CDR2 YYEEEE. The CDR3 sequence: CASSARLDTQYF. CDR3 coding DNA: TGTGCCAGCAGCGCGAGGTTGGATACGCAGTATTTT.

This clone was seen more than once but under ten times. The chain combines TRBV29-1 with TRBJ2-7, with 7 bases aligning to TRBD2. The CDR3 has 13 amino acids. V was pared by 4 bases and J by 0 bases, with 3 bases of the junction left unmatched. Germline loops: CDR1 SQVTM, CDR2 ANQGSEA. CDR3 DNA: TGCAGCGTTGGGGAGGGCCACTCCTACGAGCAGTACTTC. It specifies CSVGEGHSYEQYF.

The chain carries TRBV29-1 and TRBJ1-4; 8 bases match TRBD1. The CDR3 sequence is 13 residues long. J lost 5 bases, V lost 8 bases, and 7 bases had no gene match. The germline CDR1 and CDR2 sequences are SQVTM and ANQGSEA. Here the CDR3 reads CSSSTGANEKLFF. CDR3 nucleotide sequence: TGCAGCTCTTCGACAGGGGCAAATGAAAAACTGTTTTTT.

This clone was detected a few times. The chain couples TRBV10-3 to TRBJ2-7; possibly TRBD2 for D (6 bases). The V end lost 5 bases, the J end lost 2 bases, and 16 bases lay between the germline ends. CDR3 length: 15 residues. The germline V gene encodes CDR1 ENHRY and CDR2 SYGVKD. CDR3 nucleotides: TGTGCCATCAGTAAAACAGGACTATCCGCCTACGAGCAGTACTTC. Translated: CAISKTGLSAYEQYF.

The chain uses TRBV30 and TRBJ1-5, with D tentatively TRBD1 (5 bases). CDR3 length: 15 residues. Deletions cut 1 base from V and 5 bases from J, with 15 bases between. Germline lookup yields CDR1 GTSNPN and CDR2 SVGIG (reference sequence). The CDR3 nucleotides read TGTGCCTGGAGTGATGCAGGGAGAGGTGATCAGCCCCAGCATTTT. This encodes CAWSDAGRGDQPQHF.

This chain connects TRBV30 to TRBJ2-7, with 7 bases aligning to TRBD1. V lost 8 bases, J lost 1 base, and 5 bases stayed unmatched. Per germline, CDR1 GTSNPN and CDR2 SVGIG (reference sequence). The CDR3 is 12 amino acids. Written as DNA, the CDR3 is TGTGCCGGCCGGGACAGTTCCTACGAGCAGTACTTC. Its protein is CAGRDSSYEQYF.

This clone was counted only a few times. The rearrangement links TRBV4-1 to TRBJ2-3; D is uncertain. Germline CDR1 and CDR2: MGHRA and YSYEKL. The CDR3 totals 13 residues. Trimming took 0 bases from V and 5 from J, leaving 6 bases between them. The CDR3 reads CASSQDEEDTQYF. The CDR3 DNA follows: TGCGCCAGCAGCCAAGATGAGGAAGATACGCAGTATTTT.

J is TRBJ2-5 and V is TRBV5-1; D might be TRBD1 or TRBD2, each matching 6 bases. V lost 2 bases, J lost 5 bases, and 10 bases lay in between. CDR1 and CDR2 from the germline V gene are SGHRS and YFSETQ. The length of the CDR3 is 13 residues. The CDR3 nucleotides read TGCGCCAGCAGCTTAGGGGGGCTGGAGACCCAGTACTTC. It specifies CASSLGGLETQYF.

This clone was seen a handful of times. The V call is TRBV15, the J call TRBJ2-2; maybe TRBD1 (6 bases). Germline V gives CDR1 LNHNV, CDR2 YYDKDF (reference sequence). The CDR3 is made up of 14 amino acids. V gave up 5 bases and J gave up 7 bases, with 14 bases separating them. CDR3 bases: TGTGCCACCAGCCCGACAGGTTCCAGCGGGGAGCTGTTTTTT. Translated: CATSPTGSSGELFF.

CDR3 sequence: CASQDSPHQETQYF. In DNA, the CDR3 is TGTGCCAGCCAGGACAGCCCGCACCAAGAGACCCAGTACTTC. The V call is TRBV6-6, the J call TRBJ2-5; D possibly corresponds to TRBD1 (6 bases). The germline V gene encodes CDR1 MNHNY and CDR2 SVGAGI (reference sequence). The CDR3 has 14 amino acids. V lost 8 bases, J lost 0 bases, and 13 bases lay in between.

The chain joins TRBV2 to TRBJ2-5; 9 nucleotides agree with TRBD1. With 4 bases clipped from V and 2 bases from J, the junction kept 8 bases outside the gene matches. CDR3 size: 16 residues. Germline lookup yields CDR1 SNHLY and CDR2 FYNNEI. CDR3 sequence reads: CASSVGTGKKQETQYF. DNA for the CDR3: TGTGCCAGCAGTGTAGGGACAGGGAAAAAACAAGAGACCCAGTACTTC. Looking up the rest from reference TRBV2 and TRBJ2-5 gives the full variable domain: EPEVTQTPSHQVTQMGQEVILRCVPISNHLYFYWYRQILGQKVEFLVSFYNNEISEKSEIFDDQFSVERPDGSNFTLKIRSTKLEDSAMYFCASSVGTGKKQETQYFGPGTRLLVL.

V gene TRBV2 combines with J gene TRBJ1-2, with TRBD1 as a possible D gene (6 bases). CDR1 and CDR2 from the germline V gene are SNHLY and FYNNEI. Trimming removed 9 bases from V and 5 bases from J, with 22 bases in between. The CDR3 covers 15 residues. This CDR3 is CARKSTRTVEYGYTF. The CDR3 DNA reads TGTGCCAGAAAATCGACCCGGACAGTAGAATATGGCTACACCTTC.

In its sample, this clone was seen many times. Other nucleotide sequences from this sample produce the same CDR3. The V and J genes are TRBV10-1 and TRBJ2-2; no clear D gene. CDR3 length: 13 amino acids. Trimming pared 4 bases from V and 0 bases from J, leaving 3 bases between. Germline V CDR1 and CDR2: WNHNN, SYGVQD (reference sequence). CDR3 region: CASSGPNTGELFF. CDR3 sequence (DNA): TGCGCCAGCAGTGGACCGAACACCGGGGAGCTGTTTTTT.